The sequence of this T cell receptor (beta chain) was determined in a study of blood T cell repertoires in COVID-19. Study as a whole: Samples representing acute and convalescent COVID-19 were sourced from the United States, Italy and Spain. The cDNA or gDNA used as material had been derived from T cells, B-cell-depleted T cells, or PBMCs.

Trimming pared 6 bases from V and 0 bases from J, leaving 19 bases between. The length of the CDR3 is 17 residues. CDR1 and CDR2 (germline): SGHVS, FNYEAQ. Original processing methods: The authors estimated nucleated cell counts from reference gene primer amplification. Profiled with immunoSEQ multiplex PCR; TCRdb holds only in-frame clones, not every one. V and J calls and clone size are as listed in that table; D and trimming were resolved from the DNA. The data show under 300,000 clones, with approximately 82% seen just once and 4.9% held by the top ten. This chain links TRBV7-6 with TRBJ2-3; no clear D gene. Sequenced material: peripheral blood. This receptor was identified in an elderly woman with active or convalescent COVID-19. The CDR3 region has the DNA TGTGCCAGCAGTCAACTGTTCGCGTCAGGAAGCACAGATACGCAGTATTTT. Amino acids: CASSQLFASGSTDTQYF.